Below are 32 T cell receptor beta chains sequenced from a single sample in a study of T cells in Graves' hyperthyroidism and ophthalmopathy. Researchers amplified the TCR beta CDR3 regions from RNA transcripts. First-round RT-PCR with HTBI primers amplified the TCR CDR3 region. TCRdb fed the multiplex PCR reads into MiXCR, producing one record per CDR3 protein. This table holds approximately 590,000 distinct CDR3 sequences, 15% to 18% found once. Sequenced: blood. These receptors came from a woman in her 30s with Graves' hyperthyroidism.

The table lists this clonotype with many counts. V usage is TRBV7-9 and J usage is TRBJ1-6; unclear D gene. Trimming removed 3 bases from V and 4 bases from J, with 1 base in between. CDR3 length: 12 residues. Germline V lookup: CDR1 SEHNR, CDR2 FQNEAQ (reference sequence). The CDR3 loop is CASSLYNSPLHF. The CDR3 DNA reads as TGTGCCAGCAGCTTGTATAATTCACCCCTCCACTTT.

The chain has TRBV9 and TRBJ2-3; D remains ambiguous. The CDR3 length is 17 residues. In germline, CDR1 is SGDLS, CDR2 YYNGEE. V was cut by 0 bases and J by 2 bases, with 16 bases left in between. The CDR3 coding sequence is TGTGCCAGCAGCGTAGGTGCAATTAGCCGAACCACAGATACGCAGTATTTT. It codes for CASSVGAISRTTDTQYF.

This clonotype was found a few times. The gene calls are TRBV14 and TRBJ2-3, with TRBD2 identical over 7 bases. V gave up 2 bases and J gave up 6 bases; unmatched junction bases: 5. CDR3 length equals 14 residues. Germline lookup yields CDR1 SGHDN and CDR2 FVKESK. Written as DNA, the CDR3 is TGTGCCAGCAGCCAACTTGGCGGGGGTGATACGCAGTATTTT. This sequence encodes CASSQLGGGDTQYF.

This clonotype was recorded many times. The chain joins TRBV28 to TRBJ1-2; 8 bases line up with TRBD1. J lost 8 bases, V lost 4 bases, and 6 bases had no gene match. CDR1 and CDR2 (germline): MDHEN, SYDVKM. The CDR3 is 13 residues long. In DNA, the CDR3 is TGTGCCAGCAGTTCGGGACAGGATAACGGCTACACCTTC. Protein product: CASSSGQDNGYTF.

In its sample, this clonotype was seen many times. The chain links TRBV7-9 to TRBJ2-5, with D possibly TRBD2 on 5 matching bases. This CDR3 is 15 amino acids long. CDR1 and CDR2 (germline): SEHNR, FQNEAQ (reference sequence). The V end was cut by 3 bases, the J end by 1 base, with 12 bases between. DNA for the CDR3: TGTGCCAGCAGCTTCAACCTGGACTTCCAAGAGACCCAGTACTTC. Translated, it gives CASSFNLDFQETQYF.

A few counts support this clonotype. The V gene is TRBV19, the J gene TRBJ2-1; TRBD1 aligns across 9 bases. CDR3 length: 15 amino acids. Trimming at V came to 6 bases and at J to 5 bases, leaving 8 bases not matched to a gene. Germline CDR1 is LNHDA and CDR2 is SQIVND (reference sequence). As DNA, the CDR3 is TGTGCCAGTAGACGGGGACAGGGTACCCACAATGAGCAGTTCTTC. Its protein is CASRRGQGTHNEQFF.

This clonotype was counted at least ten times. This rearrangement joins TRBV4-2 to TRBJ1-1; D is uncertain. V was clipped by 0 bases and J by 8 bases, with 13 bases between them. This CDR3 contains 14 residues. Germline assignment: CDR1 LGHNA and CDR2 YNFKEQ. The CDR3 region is CASSQDGWSSEAFF. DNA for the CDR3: TGTGCCAGCAGCCAAGATGGATGGAGTTCCGAAGCTTTCTTT.

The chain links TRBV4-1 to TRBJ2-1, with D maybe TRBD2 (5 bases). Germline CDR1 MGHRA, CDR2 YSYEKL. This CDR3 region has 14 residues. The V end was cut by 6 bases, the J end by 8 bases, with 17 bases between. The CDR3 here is CASRTTPARDEQFF. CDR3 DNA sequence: TGCGCCAGCAGGACGACTCCTGCGAGGGATGAGCAGTTCTTC.

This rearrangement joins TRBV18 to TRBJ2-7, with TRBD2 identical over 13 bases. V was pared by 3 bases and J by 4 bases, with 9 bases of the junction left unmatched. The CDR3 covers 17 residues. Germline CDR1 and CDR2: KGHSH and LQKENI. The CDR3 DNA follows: TGTGCCAGCTCACCCCAGGAATCACTAGCGGGAGGGTACGAGCAGTACTTC. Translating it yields CASSPQESLAGGYEQYF.

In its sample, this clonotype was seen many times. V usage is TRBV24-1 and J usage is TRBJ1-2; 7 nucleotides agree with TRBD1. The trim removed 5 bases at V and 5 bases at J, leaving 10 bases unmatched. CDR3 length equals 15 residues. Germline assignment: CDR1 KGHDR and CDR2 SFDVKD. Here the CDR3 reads CATSGGTGTAYGYTF. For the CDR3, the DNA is TGTGCCACCAGTGGTGGAACCGGGACAGCTTATGGCTACACCTTC.

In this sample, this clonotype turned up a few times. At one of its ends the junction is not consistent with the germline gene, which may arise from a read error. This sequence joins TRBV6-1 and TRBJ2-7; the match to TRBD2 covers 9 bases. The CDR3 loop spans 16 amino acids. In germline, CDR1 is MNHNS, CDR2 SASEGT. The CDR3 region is CASSQASGTSFYEQYF. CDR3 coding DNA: TGTGCCAGCAGTCAAGCCTCCGGGACTAGCTTTTACGAGCAGTACTTC.

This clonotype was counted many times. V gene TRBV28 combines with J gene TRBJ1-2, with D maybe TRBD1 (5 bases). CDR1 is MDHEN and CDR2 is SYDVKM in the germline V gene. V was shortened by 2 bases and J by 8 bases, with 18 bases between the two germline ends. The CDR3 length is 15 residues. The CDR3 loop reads CASSLIGRSSGGYTF. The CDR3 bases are TGTGCCAGCAGTTTAATCGGCAGGAGCTCAGGGGGCTACACCTTC.

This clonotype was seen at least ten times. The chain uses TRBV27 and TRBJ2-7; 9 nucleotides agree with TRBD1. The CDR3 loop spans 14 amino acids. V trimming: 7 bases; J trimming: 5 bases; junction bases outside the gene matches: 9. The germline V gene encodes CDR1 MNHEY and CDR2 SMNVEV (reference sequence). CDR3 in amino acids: CASTAQGALNEQYF. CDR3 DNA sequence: TGTGCCAGCACGGCACAGGGGGCTCTCAACGAGCAGTACTTC.

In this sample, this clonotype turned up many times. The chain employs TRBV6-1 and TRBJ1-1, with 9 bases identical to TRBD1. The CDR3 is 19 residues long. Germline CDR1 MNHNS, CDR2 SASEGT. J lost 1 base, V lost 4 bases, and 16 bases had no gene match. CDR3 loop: CASSAPRDRDQEGNTEAFF. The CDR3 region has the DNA TGTGCCAGCAGTGCCCCCCGGGACAGGGACCAAGAAGGGAACACTGAAGCTTTCTTT.

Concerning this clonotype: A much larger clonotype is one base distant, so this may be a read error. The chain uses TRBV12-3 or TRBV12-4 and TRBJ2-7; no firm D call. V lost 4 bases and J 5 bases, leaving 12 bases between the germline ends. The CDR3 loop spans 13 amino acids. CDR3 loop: CASSYDRYNEQYF. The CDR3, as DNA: TGTGCCAGCAGTTATGACCGGTACAACGAGCAGTACTTC.

The CDR3 bases are TGTGCCACGCGGGGACAGAGCTACGAGCAGTACTTC. Translated, it gives CATRGQSYEQYF. The V and J genes are TRBV10-3 and TRBJ2-7, with D maybe TRBD1 (7 bases). Trimming took off 10 bases at V and 3 bases at J, with 13 bases between the two ends. From germline, CDR1 is ENHRY and CDR2 SYGVKD. The CDR3 length is 12 residues.

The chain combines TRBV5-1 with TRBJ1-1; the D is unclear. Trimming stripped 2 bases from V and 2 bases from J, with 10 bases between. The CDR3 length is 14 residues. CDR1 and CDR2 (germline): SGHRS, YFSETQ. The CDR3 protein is CASSFGRANTEAFF. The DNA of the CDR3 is TGCGCCAGCAGCTTCGGACGGGCTAACACTGAAGCTTTCTTT. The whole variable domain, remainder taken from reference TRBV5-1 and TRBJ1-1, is KAGVTQTPRYLIKTRGQQVTLSCSPISGHRSVSWYQQTPGQGLQFLFEYFSETQRNKGNFPGRFSGRQFSNSRSEMNVSTLELGDSALYLCASSFGRANTEAFFGQGTRLTVV.

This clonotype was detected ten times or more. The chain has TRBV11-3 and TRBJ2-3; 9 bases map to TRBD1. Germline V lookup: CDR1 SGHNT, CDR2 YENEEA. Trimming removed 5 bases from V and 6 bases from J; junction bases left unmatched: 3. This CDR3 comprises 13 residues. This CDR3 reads CASSPQGADTQYF. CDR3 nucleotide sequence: TGTGCCAGCAGCCCACAGGGGGCGGATACGCAGTATTTT.

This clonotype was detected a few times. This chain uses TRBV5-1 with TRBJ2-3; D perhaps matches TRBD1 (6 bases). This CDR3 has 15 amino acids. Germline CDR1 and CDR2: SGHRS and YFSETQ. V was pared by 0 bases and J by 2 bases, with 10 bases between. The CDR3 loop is CASSLAGHNTDTQYF. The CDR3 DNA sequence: TGCGCCAGCAGCTTGGCGGGACACAACACAGATACGCAGTATTTT.

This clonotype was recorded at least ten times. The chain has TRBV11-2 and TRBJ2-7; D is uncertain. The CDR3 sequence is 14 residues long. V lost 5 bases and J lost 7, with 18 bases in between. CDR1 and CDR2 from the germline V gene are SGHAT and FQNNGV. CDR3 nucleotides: TGTGCCAGCAGCAGTCCGACCCGGATAGGGGAGCAGTACTTC. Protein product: CASSSPTRIGEQYF. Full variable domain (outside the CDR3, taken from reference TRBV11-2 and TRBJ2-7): EAGVAQSPRYKIIEKRQSVAFWCNPISGHATLYWYQQILGQGPKLLIQFQNNGVVDDSQLPKDRFSAERLKGVDSTLKIQPAKLEDSAVYLCASSSPTRIGEQYFGPGTRLTVT.

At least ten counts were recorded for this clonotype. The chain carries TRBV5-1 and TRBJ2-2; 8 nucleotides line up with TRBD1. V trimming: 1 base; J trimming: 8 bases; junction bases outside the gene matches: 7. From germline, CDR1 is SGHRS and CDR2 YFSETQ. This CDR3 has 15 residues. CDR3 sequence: CASSLSDRATGELFF. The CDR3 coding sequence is TGCGCCAGCAGCTTGTCGGACAGGGCTACTGGGGAGCTGTTTTTT.

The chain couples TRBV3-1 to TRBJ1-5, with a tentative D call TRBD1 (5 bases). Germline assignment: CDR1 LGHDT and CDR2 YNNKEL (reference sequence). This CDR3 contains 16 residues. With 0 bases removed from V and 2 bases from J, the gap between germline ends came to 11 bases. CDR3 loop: CASSQDSRGGNQPQHF. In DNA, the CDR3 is TGTGCCAGCAGCCAAGATTCGAGGGGTGGCAATCAGCCCCAGCATTTT.

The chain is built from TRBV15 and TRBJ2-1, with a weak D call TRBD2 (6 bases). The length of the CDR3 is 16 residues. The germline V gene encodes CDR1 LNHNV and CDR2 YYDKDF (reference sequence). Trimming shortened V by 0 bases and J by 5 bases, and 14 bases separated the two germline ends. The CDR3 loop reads CATSRDQAGIDNEQFF. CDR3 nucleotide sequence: TGTGCCACCAGCAGAGATCAGGCGGGAATAGACAATGAGCAGTTCTTC.

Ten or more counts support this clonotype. The CDR3 DNA is TGTGCCAGCAGTTCAGCAGGACAGGGGACCTACGAGCAGTACTTC. Encoded protein: CASSSAGQGTYEQYF. The chain carries TRBV27 and TRBJ2-7; 9 positions agree with TRBD1. Germline CDR1 MNHEY, CDR2 SMNVEV (reference sequence). The V and J ends lost 4 bases and 2 bases, in that order; junction bases with no gene match: 6. CDR3 length: 15 residues.

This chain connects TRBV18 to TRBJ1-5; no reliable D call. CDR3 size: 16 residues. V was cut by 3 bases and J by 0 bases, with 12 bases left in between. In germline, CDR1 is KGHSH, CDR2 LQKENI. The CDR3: CASSPYDIYSNQPQHF. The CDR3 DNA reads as TGTGCCAGCTCACCCTACGACATCTATAGCAATCAGCCCCAGCATTTT.

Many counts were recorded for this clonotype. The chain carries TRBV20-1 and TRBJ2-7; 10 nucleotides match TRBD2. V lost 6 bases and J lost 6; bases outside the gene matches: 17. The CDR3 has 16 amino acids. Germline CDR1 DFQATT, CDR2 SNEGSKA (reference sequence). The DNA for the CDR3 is TGCAGTGCCCGGGGGGGTAGCGGGAGGTCCGCGGGCGAGCAGTACTTC. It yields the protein CSARGGSGRSAGEQYF.

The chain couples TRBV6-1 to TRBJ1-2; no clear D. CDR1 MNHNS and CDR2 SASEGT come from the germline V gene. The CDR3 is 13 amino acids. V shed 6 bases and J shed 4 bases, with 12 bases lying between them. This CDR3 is CASRLGMGYGYTF. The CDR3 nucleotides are TGTGCCAGCAGACTTGGTATGGGCTATGGCTACACCTTC.

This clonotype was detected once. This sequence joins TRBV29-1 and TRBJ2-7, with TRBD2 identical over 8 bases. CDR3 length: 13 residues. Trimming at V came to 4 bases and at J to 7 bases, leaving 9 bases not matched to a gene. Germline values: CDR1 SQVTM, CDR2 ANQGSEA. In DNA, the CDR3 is TGCAGCGTTGGTGAAGCGGGAGTCGGTGAGCAGTACTTC. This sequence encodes CSVGEAGVGEQYF.

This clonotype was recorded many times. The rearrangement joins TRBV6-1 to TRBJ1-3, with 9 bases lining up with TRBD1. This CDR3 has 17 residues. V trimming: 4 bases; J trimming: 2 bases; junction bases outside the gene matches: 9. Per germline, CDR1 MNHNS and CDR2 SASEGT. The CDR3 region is CASSARRQGVAGNTIYF. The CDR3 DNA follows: TGTGCCAGCAGTGCCCGCCGACAGGGGGTAGCTGGAAACACCATATATTTT.

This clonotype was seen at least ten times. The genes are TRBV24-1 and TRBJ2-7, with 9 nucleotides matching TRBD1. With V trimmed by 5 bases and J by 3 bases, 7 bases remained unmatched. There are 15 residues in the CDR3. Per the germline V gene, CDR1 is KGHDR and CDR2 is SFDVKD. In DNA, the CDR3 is TGTGCCACCAGTGTGGGACAGGGCTTGATCTACGAGCAGTACTTC. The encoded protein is CATSVGQGLIYEQYF.

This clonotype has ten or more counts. The CDR3 region is CASSPRTGAQPQHF. As DNA, the CDR3 is TGTGCCAGCAGCCCTAGGACAGGGGCTCAGCCCCAGCATTTT. This chain uses TRBV7-2 with TRBJ1-5; 9 bases map to TRBD1. The J segment lost 6 bases and the V segment lost 5 bases, leaving 5 bases of the junction unmatched. CDR3 size: 14 residues. Germline V gene lookup returns CDR1 SGHTA and CDR2 FQGNSA.

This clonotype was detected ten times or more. The CDR3 sequence is CASSLGREGRRSEQFF. The CDR3 nucleotides read TGCGCCAGCAGCTTGGGGCGGGAGGGCCGGAGGAGTGAGCAGTTCTTC. V is TRBV5-1 and J is TRBJ2-1, with TRBD2 matching 9 bases. The V and J ends lost 0 bases and 9 bases, in that order; junction bases with no gene match: 10. The CDR3 extends over 16 amino acids. The V gene's germline CDR1 is SGHRS and CDR2 YFSETQ.